Reported below is one T cell receptor beta chain. The authors' processing: Cell counts per sample came from amplifying reference gene primers. Some clones are missing from TCRdb's copy, which holds only in-frame ones; the method was immunoSEQ multiplex PCR. V and J calls and clone size are copied from that table; D and trimming were computed from the DNA. The table records 150,000 to 180,000 clones, about 90% of them present only once. This record belongs to a study of blood T cell repertoires in COVID-19. Whole-study context: Samples taken during acute and convalescent COVID-19 were collected in the United States, Italy and Spain. In each case, the material was cDNA or gDNA derived from T cells, B-cell-depleted T cells, or PBMCs.

This CDR3 spans 17 amino acids. CDR1 is SGHVS and CDR2 is FNYEAQ in the germline V gene. With V trimmed by 5 bases and J by 0 bases, 7 bases remained unmatched. Input material: peripheral blood. This rearrangement joins TRBV7-6 to TRBJ2-6; 7 bases fit TRBD2. The receptor comes from a middle-aged man with acute or convalescent COVID-19. The CDR3 is CASSPGLAGSGANVLTF. The CDR3 coding sequence is TGTGCCAGCAGCCCCGGATTAGCGGGCTCTGGGGCCAACGTCCTGACTTTC.